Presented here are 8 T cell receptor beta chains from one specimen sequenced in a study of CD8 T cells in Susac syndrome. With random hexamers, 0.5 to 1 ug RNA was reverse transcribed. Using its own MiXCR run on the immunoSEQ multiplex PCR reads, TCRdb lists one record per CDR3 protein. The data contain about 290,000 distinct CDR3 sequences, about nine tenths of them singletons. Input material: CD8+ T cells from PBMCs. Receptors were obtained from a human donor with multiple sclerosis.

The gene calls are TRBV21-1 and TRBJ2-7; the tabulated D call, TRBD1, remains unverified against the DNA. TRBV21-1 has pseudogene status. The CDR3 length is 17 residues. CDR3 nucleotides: TGTGCCAGCAGCAAAGCTTCCGCAGGGAATGGAGGATACGAGCAGTACTTC. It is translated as CASSKASAGNGGYEQYF.

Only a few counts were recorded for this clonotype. The CDR3 loop reads CASSPLAGATDTQYF. DNA for the CDR3: TGTGCCAGCAGTCCCCTAGCGGGGGCCACAGATACGCAGTATTTT. This chain joins TRBV6-1 and TRBJ2-3; TRBD2 matches at 10 bases. CDR1 and CDR2 from the germline V gene are MNHNS and SASEGT. V lost 5 bases, J lost 2 bases, and 4 bases stayed unmatched. The CDR3 consists of 15 residues.

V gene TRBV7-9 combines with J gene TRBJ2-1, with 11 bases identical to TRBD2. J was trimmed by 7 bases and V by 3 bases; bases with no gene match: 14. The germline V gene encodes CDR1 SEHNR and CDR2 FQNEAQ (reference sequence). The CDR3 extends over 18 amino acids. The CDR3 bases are TGTGCCAGCAGCTTGCCCCCGTTCCTAGCGGGAGGCCATAATGAGCAGTTCTTC. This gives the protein CASSLPPFLAGGHNEQFF.

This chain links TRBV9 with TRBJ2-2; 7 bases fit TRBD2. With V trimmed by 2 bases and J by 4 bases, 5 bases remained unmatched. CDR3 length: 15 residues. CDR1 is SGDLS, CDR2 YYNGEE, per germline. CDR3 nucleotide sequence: TGTGCCAGCAGCGTTAGAGAGCGGGGCACCGGGGAGCTGTTTTTT. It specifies CASSVRERGTGELFF.

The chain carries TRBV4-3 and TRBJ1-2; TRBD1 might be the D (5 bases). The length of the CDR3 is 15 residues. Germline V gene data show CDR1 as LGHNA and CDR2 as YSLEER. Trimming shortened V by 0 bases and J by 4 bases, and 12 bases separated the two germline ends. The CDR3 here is CASSQDAGLFYGYTF. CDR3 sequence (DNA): TGCGCCAGCAGCCAAGATGCAGGGCTTTTCTATGGCTACACCTTC.

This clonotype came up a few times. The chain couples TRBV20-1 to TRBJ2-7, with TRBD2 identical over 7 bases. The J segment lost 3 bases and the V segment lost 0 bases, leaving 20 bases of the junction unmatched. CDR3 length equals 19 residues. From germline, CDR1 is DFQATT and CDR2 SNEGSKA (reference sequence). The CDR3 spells CSARDFASGGSPRFYEQYF. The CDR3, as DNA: TGCAGTGCTAGAGATTTCGCTAGCGGTGGATCCCCTCGATTCTACGAGCAGTACTTC.

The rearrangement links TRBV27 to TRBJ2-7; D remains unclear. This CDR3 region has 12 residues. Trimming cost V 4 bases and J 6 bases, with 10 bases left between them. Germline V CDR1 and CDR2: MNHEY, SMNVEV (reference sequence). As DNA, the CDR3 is TGTGCCAGCAGTTCCCGCTCGGGCGAGCAGTACTTC. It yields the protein CASSSRSGEQYF.

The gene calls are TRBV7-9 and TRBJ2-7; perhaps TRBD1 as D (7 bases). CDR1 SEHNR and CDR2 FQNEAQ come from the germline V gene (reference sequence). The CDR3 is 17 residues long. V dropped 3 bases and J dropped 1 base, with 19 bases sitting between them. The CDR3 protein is CASSFGGSGTVSYEQYF. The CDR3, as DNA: TGTGCCAGCAGCTTCGGGGGATCCGGGACAGTATCCTACGAGCAGTACTTC.